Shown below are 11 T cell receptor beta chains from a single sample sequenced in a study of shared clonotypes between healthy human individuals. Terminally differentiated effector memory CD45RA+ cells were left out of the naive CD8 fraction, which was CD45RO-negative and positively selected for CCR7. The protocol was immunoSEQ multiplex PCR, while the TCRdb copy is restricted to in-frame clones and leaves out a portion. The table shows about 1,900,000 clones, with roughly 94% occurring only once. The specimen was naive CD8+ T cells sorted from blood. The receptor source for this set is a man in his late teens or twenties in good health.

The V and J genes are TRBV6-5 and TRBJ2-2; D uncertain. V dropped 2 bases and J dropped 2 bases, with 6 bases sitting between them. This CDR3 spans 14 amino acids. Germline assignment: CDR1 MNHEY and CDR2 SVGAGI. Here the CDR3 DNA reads TGTGCCAGCAGTTACGACCATAACACCGGGGAGCTGTTTTTT. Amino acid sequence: CASSYDHNTGELFF.

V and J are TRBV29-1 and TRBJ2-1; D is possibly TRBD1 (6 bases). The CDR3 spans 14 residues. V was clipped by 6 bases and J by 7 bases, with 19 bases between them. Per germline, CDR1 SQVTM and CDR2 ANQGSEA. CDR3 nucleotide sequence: TGCAGCGTGTTCTTGGGGGCGAGGGGAAATGAGCAGTTCTTC. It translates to CSVFLGARGNEQFF.

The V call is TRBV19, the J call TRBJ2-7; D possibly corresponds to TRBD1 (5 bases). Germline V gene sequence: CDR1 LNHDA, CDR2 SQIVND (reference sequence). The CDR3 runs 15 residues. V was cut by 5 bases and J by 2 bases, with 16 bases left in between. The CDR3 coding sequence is TGTGCCAGTAGTGCCAGTGCTAGGGGAACCTACGAGCAGTACTTC. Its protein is CASSASARGTYEQYF.

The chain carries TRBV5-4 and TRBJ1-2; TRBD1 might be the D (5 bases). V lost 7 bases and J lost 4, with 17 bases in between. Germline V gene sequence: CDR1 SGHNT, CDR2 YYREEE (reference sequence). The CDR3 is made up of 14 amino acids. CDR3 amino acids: CASSRGEGTYGYTF. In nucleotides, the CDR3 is TGTGCCAGCTCACGTGGGGAGGGGACCTATGGCTACACCTTC.

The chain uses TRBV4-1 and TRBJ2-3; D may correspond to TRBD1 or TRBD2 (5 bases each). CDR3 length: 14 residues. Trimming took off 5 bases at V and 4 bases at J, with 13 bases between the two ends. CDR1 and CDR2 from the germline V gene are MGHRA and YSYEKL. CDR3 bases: TGCGCCAGCAGCTTCGTCGGGGCCGCAGATACGCAGTATTTT. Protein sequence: CASSFVGAADTQYF.

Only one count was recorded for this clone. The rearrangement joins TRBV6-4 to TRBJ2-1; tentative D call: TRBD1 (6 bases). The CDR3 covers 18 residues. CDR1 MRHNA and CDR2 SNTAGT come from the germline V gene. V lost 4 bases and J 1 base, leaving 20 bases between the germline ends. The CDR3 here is CASSAFPFGDNSYNEQFF. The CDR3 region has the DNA TGTGCCAGCAGTGCCTTCCCCTTCGGGGACAATTCCTACAATGAGCAGTTCTTC.

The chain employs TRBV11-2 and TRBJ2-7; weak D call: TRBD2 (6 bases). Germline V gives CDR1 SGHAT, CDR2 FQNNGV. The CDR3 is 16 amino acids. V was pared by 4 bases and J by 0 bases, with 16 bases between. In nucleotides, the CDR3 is TGTGCCAGCAGCTCGCAGTGGCGGGACGGCTCCTACGAGCAGTACTTC. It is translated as CASSSQWRDGSYEQYF.

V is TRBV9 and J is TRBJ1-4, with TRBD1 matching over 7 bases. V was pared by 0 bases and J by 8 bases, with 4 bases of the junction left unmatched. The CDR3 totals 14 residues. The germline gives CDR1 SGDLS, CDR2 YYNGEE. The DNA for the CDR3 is TGTGCCAGCAGCGTAGTAGGGACAGCAGAAAAACTGTTTTTT. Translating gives CASSVVGTAEKLFF.

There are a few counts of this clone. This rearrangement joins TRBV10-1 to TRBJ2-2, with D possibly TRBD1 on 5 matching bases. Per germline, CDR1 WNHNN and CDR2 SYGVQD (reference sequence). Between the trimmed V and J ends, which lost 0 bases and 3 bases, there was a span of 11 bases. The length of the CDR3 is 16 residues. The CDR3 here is CASSESKGRYTGELFF. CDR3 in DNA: TGCGCCAGCAGTGAGTCTAAGGGGCGATACACCGGGGAGCTGTTTTTT.

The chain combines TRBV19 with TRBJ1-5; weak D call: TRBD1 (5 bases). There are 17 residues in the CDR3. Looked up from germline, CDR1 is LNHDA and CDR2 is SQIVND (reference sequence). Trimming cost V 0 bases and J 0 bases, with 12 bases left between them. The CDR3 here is CASSIDDSMNSNQPQHF. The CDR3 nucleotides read TGTGCCAGTAGTATAGACGACAGTATGAATAGCAATCAGCCCCAGCATTTT.

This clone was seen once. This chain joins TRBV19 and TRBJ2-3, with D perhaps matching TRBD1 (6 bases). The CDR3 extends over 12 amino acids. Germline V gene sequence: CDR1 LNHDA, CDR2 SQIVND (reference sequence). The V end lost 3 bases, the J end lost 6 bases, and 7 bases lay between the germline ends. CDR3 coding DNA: TGTGCCAGTAGTATGGGGGCGGATACGCAGTATTTT. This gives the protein CASSMGADTQYF.